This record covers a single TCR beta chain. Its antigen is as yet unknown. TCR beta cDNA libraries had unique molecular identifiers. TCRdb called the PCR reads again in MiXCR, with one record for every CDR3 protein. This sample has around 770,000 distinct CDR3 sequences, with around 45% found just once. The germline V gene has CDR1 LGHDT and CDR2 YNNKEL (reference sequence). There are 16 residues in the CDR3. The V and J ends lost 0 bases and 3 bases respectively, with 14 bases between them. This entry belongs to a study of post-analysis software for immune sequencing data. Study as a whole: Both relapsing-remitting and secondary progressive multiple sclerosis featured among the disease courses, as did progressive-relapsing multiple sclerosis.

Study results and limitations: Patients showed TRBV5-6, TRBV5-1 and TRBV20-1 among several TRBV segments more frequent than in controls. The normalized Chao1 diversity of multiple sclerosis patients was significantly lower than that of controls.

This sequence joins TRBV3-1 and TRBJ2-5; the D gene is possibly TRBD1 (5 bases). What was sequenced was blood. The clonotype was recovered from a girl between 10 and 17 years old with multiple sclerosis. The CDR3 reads CASSQDKAGLKETQYF. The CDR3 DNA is TGTGCCAGCAGCCAAGACAAAGCAGGGTTGAAAGAGACCCAGTACTTC.